These 21 T cell receptor beta chains share one sample of origin, sequenced in a study of cytomegalovirus exposure and HLA in healthy donors. The study ran its PCR with 60 Vbeta and 13 Jbeta primers. Clones were sequenced by immunoSEQ multiplex PCR, and TCRdb holds only the in-frame ones, with some missing. Of about 190,000 clones in the sample, roughly 13% were seen once. The sample comprised PBMCs. These receptors all come from a man aged 50-60 years in good health and CMV-seropositive.

This chain uses TRBV6-5 with TRBJ2-1; 9 bases are a match to TRBD2. The CDR3 has 16 amino acids. CDR1 and CDR2 from the germline V gene are MNHEY and SVGAGI. Trimming removed 2 bases from V and 7 bases from J; junction bases left unmatched: 9. The CDR3 sequence: CASSYRPGGGVNEQFF. CDR3 in DNA: TGTGCCAGCAGTTACCGGCCCGGCGGGGGGGTTAATGAGCAGTTCTTC.

V is TRBV6-5 and J is TRBJ1-1; D unresolved. V lost 1 base, J lost 6 bases, and 9 bases lay in between. Germline CDR1 is MNHEY and CDR2 is SVGAGI. This CDR3 spans 13 amino acids. The CDR3 nucleotides read TGTGCCAGCAGTTACTTCCCGGGTTCTGAAGCTTTCTTT. Residues: CASSYFPGSEAFF.

This clone appeared a few times. The chain joins TRBV4-2 to TRBJ1-2, with TRBD1 as a possible D gene (5 bases). Trimming removed 4 bases at V and 4 bases at J, with 10 bases between. The V gene's germline CDR1 is LGHNA and CDR2 YNFKEQ. The CDR3 is 13 residues long. CDR3 protein: CASSPRVGYGYTF. As DNA, the CDR3 is TGTGCCAGCAGCCCCAGGGTCGGCTATGGCTACACCTTC.

A few counts support this clone. The genes are TRBV25-1 and TRBJ2-5, with 7 bases matching TRBD1. V shed 3 bases and J 2 bases; nucleotides not matched to a gene: 3. The CDR3 runs to 14 residues. Per germline, CDR1 MGHDK and CDR2 SYGVNS. For the CDR3, the DNA is TGTGCCAGCAGTGACGGCAGGGGGCAAGAGACCCAGTACTTC. It translates to CASSDGRGQETQYF.

This clone was observed a handful of times. This chain links TRBV4-3 with TRBJ1-2; D not resolved. The CDR3 sequence is 15 residues long. Germline V gene lookup returns CDR1 LGHNA and CDR2 YSLEER. Trimming stripped 4 bases from V and 0 bases from J, with 12 bases between. The CDR3 DNA is TGCGCCAGCAGCCTAGATGGCAGAACTAACTATGGCTACACCTTC. Protein product: CASSLDGRTNYGYTF.

This clone was picked up a small number of times. V gene TRBV15 combines with J gene TRBJ1-4; 8 bases are a match to TRBD1. CDR1 and CDR2 from the germline V gene are LNHNV and YYDKDF (reference sequence). The junction had 3 bases not matched to a gene; V was cut back by 2 bases and J by 13 bases. The CDR3 length is 12 residues. Written as DNA, the CDR3 is TGTGCCACCAGCAGAAGACAGGGGAGACTGTTTTTT. This translates into CATSRRQGRLFF. Complete variable domain (other parts from reference TRBV15 and TRBJ1-4): DAMVIQNPRYQVTQFGKPVTLSCSQTLNHNVMYWYQQKSSQAPKLLFHYYDKDFNNEADTPDNFQSRRPNTSFCFLDIRSPGLGDTAMYLCATSRRQGRLFFGSGTQLSVL.

This chain uses TRBV6-5 with TRBJ2-1; 10 nucleotides match TRBD2. Trimming at V came to 6 bases and at J to 6 bases, leaving 5 bases not matched to a gene. The CDR3 is 14 residues long. Germline CDR1 and CDR2: MNHEY and SVGAGI. As DNA, the CDR3 is TGTGCCAGCAGGAAGCGGGGGGGCAGCAATGAGCAGTTCTTC. Translation: CASRKRGGSNEQFF.

The table lists this clone with a few counts. In this CDR3 the conserved last residue, phenylalanine or tryptophan, is missing, so a read error is likely. The V gene is TRBV6-5, the J gene TRBJ1-1; D is ambiguous. V was cut by 6 bases and J by 6 bases, with 11 bases left in between. This CDR3 comprises 12 residues. CDR1 is MNHEY, CDR2 SVGAGI, per germline. The CDR3 DNA sequence: TGTGCCAGCAGCCCAGGTGTTCCTGAAGCTTTCTTG. It yields the protein CASSPGVPEAFL.

The chain recombines TRBV7-8 with TRBJ1-1, with a weak D call TRBD1 (5 bases). CDR1 is SGHVS, CDR2 FQNEAQ, per germline. This CDR3 region has 14 residues. Trimming cost V 1 base and J 5 bases, with 11 bases left between them. CDR3 region: CASSLGTRVTEAFF. DNA of the CDR3: TGTGCCAGCAGCTTAGGGACACGGGTTACTGAAGCTTTCTTT.

This clone was counted a few times. The chain couples TRBV27 to TRBJ1-5, with 8 bases matching TRBD1. The ends lost 5 bases at V and 4 bases at J; junction bases unmatched: 7. This CDR3 is built from 15 residues. Germline assignment: CDR1 MNHEY and CDR2 SMNVEV (reference sequence). CDR3 DNA sequence: TGTGCCAGCAGTCCCGGGACAGGCGGTAATCAGCCCCAGCATTTT. Amino acid sequence: CASSPGTGGNQPQHF.

This chain links TRBV11-3 with TRBJ1-3; D call uncertain. This CDR3 spans 14 amino acids. V was cut by 1 base and J by 1 base, with 5 bases left in between. CDR1 is SGHNT and CDR2 is YENEEA in the germline V gene. DNA of the CDR3: TGTGCCAGCAGCTTAGCCGGGTCTGGAAACACCATATATTTT. Its protein product is CASSLAGSGNTIYF.

There are a few counts of this clone. This rearrangement joins TRBV9 to TRBJ1-2, with 7 bases fitting TRBD1. CDR1 and CDR2 (germline): SGDLS, YYNGEE. The CDR3 totals 13 residues. Trimming cost V 2 bases and J 3 bases; bases outside gene matches: 1. CDR3: CASSVTGDYGYTF. In nucleotides, the CDR3 is TGTGCCAGCAGCGTTACAGGGGACTATGGCTACACCTTC.

This clone was detected only a few times. The rearrangement uses TRBV5-1 and TRBJ1-4, with 10 bases that match TRBD1. The trim removed 4 bases at V and 4 bases at J, leaving 4 bases unmatched. This CDR3 is built from 15 residues. Germline V lookup: CDR1 SGHRS, CDR2 YFSETQ. CDR3 sequence: CASSRDRGDNEKLFF. In DNA, the CDR3 is TGCGCCAGCAGCCGGGACAGGGGAGATAATGAAAAACTGTTTTTT.

The rearrangement links TRBV6-1 to TRBJ1-6; TRBD1 is a possible D gene (6 bases). Germline-derived CDR1 and CDR2 are MNHNS and SASEGT. With 10 bases removed from V and 4 bases from J, the gap between germline ends came to 17 bases. This CDR3 is 15 amino acids long. As DNA, the CDR3 is TGTGCCACCCTACGACAGGCGAGATATAATTCACCCCTCCACTTT. Amino acids: CATLRQARYNSPLHF.

This clone has just a few counts. V usage is TRBV6-5 and J usage is TRBJ1-2; 9 bases agree with TRBD1. Losses at the gene ends were 6 bases for V and 0 bases for J; bases not matched to a gene: 2. The CDR3 spans 14 residues. Looked up from germline, CDR1 is MNHEY and CDR2 is SVGAGI. The CDR3, as DNA: TGTGCCAGCAGCCGGACAGGGGCTAACTATGGCTACACCTTC. It translates to CASSRTGANYGYTF.

The chain recombines TRBV6-6 with TRBJ2-7; 9 nucleotides match TRBD2. The CDR3 is 16 amino acids. With V trimmed by 0 bases and J by 0 bases, 3 bases remained unmatched. The germline CDR1 and CDR2 sequences are MNHNY and SVGAGI (reference sequence). CDR3 DNA: TGTGCCAGCAGTTACTCAGTTAGCGGGAGCTCCTACGAGCAGTACGTC. It yields the protein CASSYSVSGSSYEQYV.

The table lists this clone with a few counts. This sequence joins TRBV11-2 and TRBJ2-1, with 11 bases identical to TRBD2. V shed 5 bases, J shed 7 bases, and the junction held 10 bases outside the gene matches. Germline V gene data show CDR1 as SGHAT and CDR2 as FQNNGV. This CDR3 is built from 16 residues. The CDR3 sequence: CASSPGAPSGRNEQFF. CDR3 bases: TGTGCCAGCAGCCCAGGGGCGCCTAGCGGGAGGAATGAGCAGTTCTTC.

This clone appeared a few times. The CDR3 bases are TGTGCCAGCAGCTCAACAGGGGGCTCCTACGAGCAGTACTTC. Its protein is CASSSTGGSYEQYF. The gene calls are TRBV11-3 and TRBJ2-7, with TRBD1 identical over 8 bases. CDR1 and CDR2 from the germline V gene are SGHNT and YENEEA. The CDR3 has 14 residues. Germline trimming cut 4 bases from V and 0 bases from J; bases unmatched to any gene: 2.

The rearrangement joins TRBV19 to TRBJ2-7, with 7 bases lining up with TRBD1. Germline CDR1 is LNHDA and CDR2 is SQIVND (reference sequence). The CDR3 is made up of 15 amino acids. Trimming took 4 bases from V and 0 from J; bases not matched to a gene: 6. CDR3 loop: CASSTGTVASYEQYF. CDR3 coding DNA: TGTGCCAGTAGTACTGGGACAGTCGCCTCCTACGAGCAGTACTTC.

This clone was observed a handful of times. In DNA, the CDR3 is TGTGCCAGCAGCTCAACAGGGTACTATGGCTACACCTTC. It yields the protein CASSSTGYYGYTF. The V and J genes are TRBV7-2 and TRBJ1-2; possibly TRBD1 for D (6 bases). V was shortened by 4 bases and J by 3 bases, with 9 bases between the two germline ends. The V gene's germline CDR1 is SGHTA and CDR2 FQGNSA. CDR3 length: 13 amino acids.

The chain carries TRBV19 and TRBJ1-2; no clear D gene. The CDR3 is 15 residues long. The V gene's germline CDR1 is LNHDA and CDR2 SQIVND (reference sequence). Trimming took 6 bases from V and 4 from J, leaving 18 bases between them. The CDR3 is CASSFKRAGGYGYTF. The CDR3 DNA follows: TGTGCCAGTAGCTTTAAGAGAGCGGGAGGCTATGGCTACACCTTC.